This TCR beta chain was found in a study of Tregs in tolerant kidney transplant recipients (dated by TCRdb to about 2019). For the wider study: Additional Treg samples were obtained by sorting recipient CD4+CD25+CD127- cells from a roughly 3-day mixed lymphocyte reaction with belatacept, in some cases after a subsequent roughly five-day donor restimulation. Antibodies distinguished recipient from donor cells when sorting primary belatacept mixed lymphocyte reaction cultures. The study used TCRbeta sequencing to identify donor-specific regulatory T cells before combined kidney and bone marrow transplantation, then tracked those cells after transplant. TCRbeta repertoire sequencing was used in a few healthy controls to compare several ways of expanding Tregs specific for an allogeneic donor.

The research as a whole found: The study was limited by small patient numbers, and the findings need validation in larger populations and under other immunosuppression protocols. Biological reproducibility was not examined directly, but technical replication error appeared to be minimal. Expanding Tregs with activated donor B cells appeared to identify the most biologically relevant and donor-specific TCRbeta repertoire.

This clone showed up just once. Its antigen is still unknown. Per-base quality was not reported, and no clone a single base away is much larger than it. Cut back by 1 base and 8 bases, the V and J ends lie 20 bases apart. Including cysteine and phenylalanine, the CDR3 has 16 amino acids. Only the CDR3 DNA is retained, 48 bases long and in frame from the first base. Sequences MNHEY (CDR1) and SMNVEV (CDR2) are obtained from the germline V gene (reference sequence). Blood from healthy controls was obtained either from healthy volunteers or as purchased buffy coats. Healthy control blood was separated into PBMCs by Ficoll density gradient and cryopreserved, and patient PBMCs were collected both before and after transplant. For TCRbeta CDR3 sequencing, genomic DNA from the sorted cells was extracted using the QIAGEN DNeasy Blood and Tissue Kit. High-throughput TCRbeta CDR3 sequencing, including PCR amplification with bias correction and internal controls, was performed commercially through immunoSEQ. Regarding the original processing steps: Unique productive TCRbeta sequences were defined by CDR3 nucleotide sequence where primers matched, otherwise by CDR3 amino acid sequence with Vbeta and Jbeta genes. Donor-reactive sequences were defined as at least 5-fold expanded in CFSE-low cells versus unstimulated cells, with frequency of at least 0.01% in CFSE-low cells. Repertoire divergence was quantified by Jensen-Shannon divergence using the top 100 TCRbeta sequences ranked by frequency. When a sample had multiple sequencing runs, each run was corrected for sorting error separately and the runs were then pooled. TCRdb took this table from immuneACCESS and kept in-frame rearrangements with V and J called. Such tables lack part of the clones; where checked against another copy, unresolved V genes explain under half of the gap, and the rest is unexplained. V, J and clone size were drawn from that table, and D and trimming were deduced from the DNA. Within this sample are around 21,000 clones, with roughly 65% of them counted one time only. The ten largest clones add up to under 4% of the sample.

The chain couples TRBV27 to TRBJ1-2, with a weak D call of TRBD1 (5 bases match). The sample comprised Tregs from blood cultured with allogeneic cells. The sequence was collected from a human donor in good health. For the CDR3, the sequence is CASSLWGTGTLPGYTF. Read as DNA, the sequence is TGTGCCAGCAGTTTATGGGGGACCGGGACCCTTCCGGGCTACACCTTC.